Following are 21 T cell receptor beta chains from one sample sequenced in a study of cytomegalovirus exposure and HLA in healthy donors. Primers: 60 Vbeta forward and 13 Jbeta reverse. Clones were sequenced by immunoSEQ multiplex PCR, and TCRdb holds only the in-frame ones, with some missing. The repertoire holds approximately 150,000 clones, with around three quarters as singletons. The sequenced sample was PBMCs. These receptors were collected from a man aged 35 to 55 in good health and CMV-seronegative.

The chain combines TRBV5-1 with TRBJ2-5; D is unresolved. Gene TRBJ2-7 matches the end of the DNA better, so the J call may be wrong. Germline assignment: CDR1 SGHRS and CDR2 YFSETQ. This CDR3 spans 15 amino acids. Here the CDR3 reads CASSWALRDSYEQYF. The CDR3 DNA sequence: TGCGCCAGCAGCTGGGCCCTAAGGGACTCCTACGAGCAGTACTTC.

The gene calls are TRBV19 and TRBJ1-3; 9 bases fit TRBD1. There are 14 residues in the CDR3. Per germline, CDR1 LNHDA and CDR2 SQIVND (reference sequence). V was pared by 5 bases and J by 5 bases, with 4 bases of the junction left unmatched. The CDR3 DNA sequence: TGTGCCAGTAGTGTAACAGGGGGCAGAAACACCATATATTTT. Translation: CASSVTGGRNTIYF.

This clone was observed a handful of times. The CDR3 spells CASSIETGLYGYTF. The CDR3 nucleotides read TGTGCCAGTAGTATTGAGACAGGGCTCTATGGCTACACCTTC. V usage is TRBV19 and J usage is TRBJ1-2; 7 nucleotides match TRBD1. The CDR3 runs 14 residues. Germline V CDR1 and CDR2: LNHDA, SQIVND (reference sequence). With 3 bases clipped from V and 4 bases from J, the junction kept 5 bases outside the gene matches.

This rearrangement joins TRBV5-1 to TRBJ2-2; the D is unclear. Per the germline V gene, CDR1 is SGHRS and CDR2 is YFSETQ. V lost 0 bases and J 6 bases, leaving 9 bases between the germline ends. CDR3 length: 14 amino acids. CDR3 protein: CASSLDRVPGELFF. In DNA, the CDR3 is TGCGCCAGCAGCTTGGATCGGGTTCCCGGGGAGCTGTTTTTT.

Written as DNA, the CDR3 is TGTGCCTGGGGGGGACAATTTAATGAGCAGTTCTTC. Amino acid sequence: CAWGGQFNEQFF. This sequence joins TRBV30 and TRBJ2-1, with D possibly matching TRBD1 (6 bases). The CDR3 runs 12 residues. V dropped 5 bases and J dropped 7 bases, with 12 bases sitting between them. The germline V gene has CDR1 GTSNPN and CDR2 SVGIG (reference sequence). The variable domain in full, with the rest retrieved from reference TRBV30 and TRBJ2-1, is SQTIHQWPATLVQPVGSPLSLECTVEGTSNPNLYWYRQAAGRGLQLLFYSVGIGQISSEVPQNLSASRPQDRQFILSSKKLLLSDSGFYLCAWGGQFNEQFFGPGTRLTVL.

Only a few counts were recorded for this clone. The CDR3: CASSVAGGTYNEQFF. The CDR3 DNA sequence: TGTGCCAGCTCAGTAGCGGGAGGGACCTACAATGAGCAGTTCTTC. The J gene is TRBJ2-1, the V gene TRBV18, with TRBD2 matching 11 bases. V shed 5 bases and J 2 bases; nucleotides not matched to a gene: 2. Germline V gives CDR1 KGHSH, CDR2 LQKENI. There are 15 residues in the CDR3.

This clone was found once. The chain recombines TRBV18 with TRBJ1-5; TRBD1 aligns across 7 bases. Per the germline V gene, CDR1 is KGHSH and CDR2 is LQKENI. The CDR3 totals 16 residues. With V trimmed by 3 bases and J by 1 base, 6 bases remained unmatched. CDR3 DNA: TGTGCCAGCTCACCCAGGGGGGATAGAAGCAATCAGCCCCAGCATTTT. Translating gives CASSPRGDRSNQPQHF. The complete variable domain, with remaining parts taken from reference TRBV18 and TRBJ1-5, reads NAGVMQNPRHLVRRRGQEARLRCSPMKGHSHVYWYRQLPEEGLKFMVYLQKENIIDESGMPKERFSAEFPKEGPSILRIQQVVRGDSAAYFCASSPRGDRSNQPQHFGDGTRLSIL.

This clone showed up just once. The rearrangement uses TRBV30 and TRBJ1-2; D may be TRBD1 (5 bases). Trimming removed 0 bases from V and 4 bases from J, with 18 bases in between. Germline assignment: CDR1 GTSNPN and CDR2 SVGIG (reference sequence). The CDR3 runs to 16 residues. The CDR3 loop reads CAWSVRGGAPFYGYTF. DNA for the CDR3: TGTGCCTGGAGTGTACGGGGAGGGGCCCCCTTCTATGGCTACACCTTC.

V usage is TRBV27 and J usage is TRBJ2-3; 8 positions match TRBD2. The CDR3 covers 17 residues. After removal of 0 bases from V and 0 bases from J, the junction contained 5 bases not matched to a gene. In germline, CDR1 is MNHEY, CDR2 SMNVEV (reference sequence). CDR3 loop: CASSLSIAGISTDTQYF. CDR3 DNA: TGTGCCAGCAGTTTATCGATAGCGGGGATAAGCACAGATACGCAGTATTTT.

The chain recombines TRBV18 with TRBJ2-7; 10 bases agree with TRBD1. This CDR3 has 14 residues. Trimming took 4 bases from V and 6 from J; bases not matched to a gene: 6. Per the germline V gene, CDR1 is KGHSH and CDR2 is LQKENI. The CDR3 reads CASSRGQGGGEQYF. CDR3 sequence (DNA): TGTGCCAGCTCACGTGGACAGGGGGGGGGCGAGCAGTACTTC.

The rearrangement links TRBV5-4 to TRBJ2-5, with a tentative D call TRBD2 (5 bases). Germline lookup yields CDR1 SGHNT and CDR2 YYREEE (reference sequence). The CDR3 contains 14 residues. V dropped 2 bases and J dropped 5 bases, with 13 bases sitting between them. The CDR3 nucleotides read TGTGCCAGCAGCTTTCGAGGGAGTAGCGAGACCCAGTACTTC. This gives the protein CASSFRGSSETQYF. Supplemented by reference TRBV5-4 and TRBJ2-5, the full variable domain reads ETGVTQSPTHLIKTRGQQVTLRCSSQSGHNTVSWYQQALGQGPQFIFQYYREEENGRGNFPPRFSGLQFPNYSSELNVNALELDDSALYLCASSFRGSSETQYFGPGTRLLVL.

The rearrangement links TRBV7-3 to TRBJ2-1, with TRBD2 matching 13 bases. The CDR3 runs to 15 residues. Germline trimming cut 6 bases from V and 8 bases from J; bases unmatched to any gene: 7. The germline V gene encodes CDR1 SGHTA and CDR2 FQGTGA. For the CDR3, the DNA is TGTGCCAGCAGACGGACTAGCGGGAGTTTCGATGAGCAGTTCTTC. Its protein is CASRRTSGSFDEQFF. Complete variable domain (other parts from reference TRBV7-3 and TRBJ2-1): GAGVSQTPSNKVTEKGKYVELRCDPISGHTALYWYRQSLGQGPEFLIYFQGTGAADDSGLPNDRFFAVRPEGSVSTLKIQRTERGDSAVYLCASRRTSGSFDEQFFGPGTRLTVL.

The rearrangement links TRBV6-4 to TRBJ2-7, with D possibly TRBD1 on 6 matching bases. Germline CDR1 MRHNA, CDR2 SNTAGT. V shed 11 bases and J shed 0 bases, with 14 bases lying between them. CDR3 size: 13 residues. CDR3 nucleotide sequence: TGTGCCGGCCCCTCAGGGGTCTCCTACGAGCAGTACGTC. Its translation: CAGPSGVSYEQYV.

The chain links TRBV2 to TRBJ1-2; 11 bases align to TRBD1. The V and J ends lost 4 bases and 3 bases, in that order; junction bases with no gene match: 4. Germline V gene data show CDR1 as SNHLY and CDR2 as FYNNEI. The CDR3 covers 15 residues. The CDR3, as DNA: TGTGCCAGCAGTGTTTTGGGACAGGGGGACTATGGCTACACCTTC. It encodes CASSVLGQGDYGYTF.

The chain joins TRBV4-1 to TRBJ2-3; tentative D call: TRBD2 (5 bases). The V gene lost 7 bases and the J gene lost 1 base, with 12 bases spanning the gap. Per the germline V gene, CDR1 is MGHRA and CDR2 is YSYEKL. CDR3 length: 14 residues. The CDR3 bases are TGCGCCAGCAACTCTAGAGCGGGCACAGATACGCAGTATTTT. The encoded protein is CASNSRAGTDTQYF.

The chain combines TRBV5-1 with TRBJ2-1; weak D call: TRBD2 (5 bases). CDR3 length: 13 residues. Germline CDR1 SGHRS, CDR2 YFSETQ. The ends were cut back, 3 bases at V and 5 bases at J, with 9 bases in the middle. The CDR3: CASSSDFNNEQFF. The DNA for the CDR3 is TGCGCCAGCAGCTCGGACTTCAACAATGAGCAGTTCTTC.

A remark on this clone: Relative to the germline gene, one junction end is altered; a read error may explain this. The genes are TRBV5-1 and TRBJ2-6; possibly TRBD1 for D (5 bases). The CDR3 length is 15 residues. Germline V gene data show CDR1 as SGHRS and CDR2 as YFSETQ. CDR3 sequence (DNA): TGCGCCAGCAGCTTGCTGGCCTCTGGGGCCAACGGCCTGACTTTC. The encoded protein is CASSLLASGANGLTF.

The J gene is TRBJ2-7, the V gene TRBV5-6; 9 bases fit TRBD2. The length of the CDR3 is 14 residues. Trimming at V came to 4 bases and at J to 3 bases, leaving 5 bases not matched to a gene. Germline loops: CDR1 SGHDT, CDR2 YYEEEE. The chain's CDR3 is CASSLVAGDYEQYF. CDR3 coding DNA: TGTGCCAGCAGCCTGGTAGCGGGAGACTACGAGCAGTACTTC. The variable domain in full, with the rest retrieved from reference TRBV5-6 and TRBJ2-7, is DAGVTQSPTHLIKTRGQQVTLRCSPKSGHDTVSWYQQALGQGPQFIFQYYEEEERQRGNFPDRFSGHQFPNYSSELNVNALLLGDSALYLCASSLVAGDYEQYFGPGTRLTVT.

The CDR3 DNA follows: TGCAGCACCCGGGACACCTACGAGCAGTACTTC. Translated: CSTRDTYEQYF. V and J are TRBV29-1 and TRBJ2-5, with a weak D call TRBD1 (6 bases). The last part of the DNA fits TRBJ2-7 better; the J call may be wrong. In germline, CDR1 is SQVTM, CDR2 ANQGSEA. CDR3 length: 11 residues.

This CDR3 is CASSLGPIPPEQFF. The CDR3 DNA follows: TGTGCCAGCAGCTTAGGTCCTATTCCCCCTGAGCAGTTCTTC. This sequence joins TRBV7-2 and TRBJ2-1; D not certain. The germline CDR1 and CDR2 sequences are SGHTA and FQGNSA. The CDR3 has 14 residues. The ends were cut back, 1 base at V and 9 bases at J, with 13 bases in the middle.

The rearrangement uses TRBV18 and TRBJ1-2; D is undetermined. The germline CDR1 and CDR2 sequences are KGHSH and LQKENI. Between the trimmed V and J ends, which lost 4 bases and 3 bases, there was a span of 9 bases. CDR3 length: 13 residues. The CDR3 nucleotides are TGTGCCAGCTCACAGGGAGGTGACTATGGCTACACCTTC. This codes for CASSQGGDYGYTF.